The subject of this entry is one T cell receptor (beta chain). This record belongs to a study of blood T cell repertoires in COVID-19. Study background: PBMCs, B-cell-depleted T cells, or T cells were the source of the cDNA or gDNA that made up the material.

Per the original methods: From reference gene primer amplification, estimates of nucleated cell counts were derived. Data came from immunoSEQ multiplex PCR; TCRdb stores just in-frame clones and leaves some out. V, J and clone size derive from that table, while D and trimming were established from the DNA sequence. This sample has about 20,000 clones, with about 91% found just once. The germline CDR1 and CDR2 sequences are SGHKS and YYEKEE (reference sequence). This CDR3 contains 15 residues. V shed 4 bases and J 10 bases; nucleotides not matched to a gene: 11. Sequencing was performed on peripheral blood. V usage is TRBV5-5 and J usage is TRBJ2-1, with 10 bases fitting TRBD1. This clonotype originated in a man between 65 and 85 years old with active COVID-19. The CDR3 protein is CASSAPGQGTVEQFF. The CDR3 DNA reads TGTGCCAGCAGCGCCCCGGGACAGGGGACGGTGGAGCAGTTCTTC.